The present entry profiles one TCR beta chain with its context. Clones were read by immunoSEQ multiplex PCR, and TCRdb kept only the in-frame ones, dropping some. The profile covers over 140,000 clones, with 70% to 80% appearing a single time and roughly 8.6% taken by the ten largest. These data come from a study of blood T cell repertoires in COVID-19. Study context: Samples representing acute and convalescent COVID-19 were sourced from the United States, Italy and Spain. PBMCs, B-cell-depleted T cells, or T cells provided the cDNA or gDNA that made up the material.

The CDR3 spans 18 residues. The V call is TRBV21-1, the J call TRBJ2-3; the table's TRBD2 call for D was not verified on the DNA. TRBV21-1 is recorded as a pseudogene. The source of this sequence is a woman aged 50 to 60 with active or convalescent COVID-19. Sequencing was done on a sample of peripheral blood. The CDR3 DNA reads as TGTGCCAGCAGCCTTAAGGAGACTAGCGGGATCAGCACAGATACGCAGTATTTT. Its translation is CASSLKETSGISTDTQYF.